This T cell receptor beta chain was sequenced in a study of Tregs in tolerant kidney transplant recipients. Overall study: Antibodies separated recipient from donor cells. Study outcomes and limitations: Biological reproducibility was not directly addressed in this study.

V shed 4 bases and J shed 7 bases, with 5 bases lying between them. Looked up from germline, CDR1 is SNHLY and CDR2 is FYNNEI. CDR3 size: 12 residues. Generated by immunoSEQ multiplex PCR, the TCRdb table keeps only in-frame clones and is missing some. The data show tens of thousands of clones, with 82% seen just once and more than 2% held by the top ten. This clone occurred a few times. Its specificity is unknown. The rearrangement uses TRBV2 and TRBJ1-6; D gene unclear. Source material: Tregs from blood cultured with allogeneic cells. The source is a human donor in good health. For the CDR3, the DNA is TGTGCCAGCAGTGCCGCAAATTCACCCCTCCACTTT. It is translated as CASSAANSPLHF.